This T cell receptor (beta chain) was sequenced in a study of blood T cell repertoires in COVID-19. Sequencing used immunoSEQ multiplex PCR; TCRdb keeps in-frame clones, though not all of them. The table includes about 220,000 clones, around 83% detected once. The ends were cut back, 0 bases at V and 6 bases at J, with 9 bases in the middle. Looked up from germline, CDR1 is PRHDT and CDR2 is FYEKMQ (reference sequence). The CDR3 totals 14 residues. The rearrangement links TRBV13 to TRBJ2-4; D unclear. What was sequenced was peripheral blood. This clonotype was obtained from a man aged 35 to 55 who had recovered from COVID-19. Written as DNA, the CDR3 is TGTGCCAGCAGCTTAGGGGGTCCGGGAAACATTCAGTACTTC. This codes for CASSLGGPGNIQYF.